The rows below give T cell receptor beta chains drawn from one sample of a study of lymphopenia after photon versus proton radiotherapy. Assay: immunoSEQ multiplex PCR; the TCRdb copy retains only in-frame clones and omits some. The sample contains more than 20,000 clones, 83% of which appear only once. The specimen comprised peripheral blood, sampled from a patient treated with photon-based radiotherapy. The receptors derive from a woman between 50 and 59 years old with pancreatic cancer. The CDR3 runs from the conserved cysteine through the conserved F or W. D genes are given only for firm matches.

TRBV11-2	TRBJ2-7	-	TGTGCCAGCAGCCAAGTAGTAGGGGCAAGCTACGAGCAGTACTTC	CASSQVVGASYEQYF
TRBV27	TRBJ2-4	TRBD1	TGTGCCAGCAGACCGACAGGGGGCAACATTCAGTACTTC	CASRPTGGNIQYF
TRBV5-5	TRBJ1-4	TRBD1	TGTGCCAGCAGCACAGGACAGGGTGGTGAAAAACTGTTTTTT	CASSTGQGGEKLFF
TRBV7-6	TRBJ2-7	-	TGTGCCAGCAGCTTAGGACAGGACGCTAGCGAGCAGTACTTC	CASSLGQDASEQYF
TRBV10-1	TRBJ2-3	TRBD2	TGCGCCAGCAGTGAGGGGAGGGAAACAATCGATACGCAGTATTTT	CASSEGRETIDTQYF
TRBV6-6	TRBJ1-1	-	TGTGCCAGCAGTTGGGGGATCCCGACAGTGAACACTGAAGCTTTCTTT	CASSWGIPTVNTEAFF
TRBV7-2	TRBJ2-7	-	TGTGCCAGCAGCCCCGGGGTAGGGGCCTACGAGCAGTACTTC	CASSPGVGAYEQYF
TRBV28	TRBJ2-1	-	TGTGCCAGCAGGGTAGTGGGAGTAGCGACCTACAATGAGCAGTTCTTC	CASRVVGVATYNEQFF
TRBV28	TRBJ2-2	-	TGTGCCAGCAGTTTAGGGCAGCTCACCGGGGAGCTGTTTTTT	CASSLGQLTGELFF
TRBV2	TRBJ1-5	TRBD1	TGTGCCAGCAGTTCTACAGGGGATCAGCCCCAGCATTTT	CASSSTGDQPQHF
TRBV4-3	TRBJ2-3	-	TGCGCCAGCAGCCAAGGGGACCTCCTCAAGGATACGCAGTATTTT	CASSQGDLLKDTQYF
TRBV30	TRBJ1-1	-	TGTGCCTGGAGTGTAGGGGCGGCCCGGGAAGCTTCCTTT	CAWSVGAAREASF
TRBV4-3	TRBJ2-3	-	TGCGCCAGCAGCCTAGCGGGACAGGCCCCAGATACGCAGTATTTT	CASSLAGQAPDTQYF
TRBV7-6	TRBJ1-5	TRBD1	TGTGCCAGCAGCCCACTGACAGGGACCGATCAGCCCCAGCATTTT	CASSPLTGTDQPQHF
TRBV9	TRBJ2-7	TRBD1	TGTGCCAGCAGCGTAGGGACAGGGGGCCCCTACGAGCAGTACTTC	CASSVGTGGPYEQYF
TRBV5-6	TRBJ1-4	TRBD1	TGTGCCAGCAGCTCCGGGACAGGGAACGAAAAACTGTTTTTT	CASSSGTGNEKLFF
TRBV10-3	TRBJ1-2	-	TGTGCCATCGCCGTGGGGGAGGACTATGGCTACACCTTC	CAIAVGEDYGYTF
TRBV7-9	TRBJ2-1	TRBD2	TGTGCCAGCAGCTTAGGCTCTAGCGGCGTCAATGAGCAGTTCTTC	CASSLGSSGVNEQFF
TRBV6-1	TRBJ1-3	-	TGTGCCAGCAGTGAAGCCGGTCCCTATACCGGAAACACCATATATTTT	CASSEAGPYTGNTIYF
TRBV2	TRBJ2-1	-	TGTGCCAGCAGTCGGTGGGGGGCATCCTACAATGAGCAGTTCTTC	CASSRWGASYNEQFF
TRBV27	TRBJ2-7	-	TGTGCCAGCAGTTTGAGGAGCGGGTGGCTCTACGAGCAGTACTTC	CASSLRSGWLYEQYF
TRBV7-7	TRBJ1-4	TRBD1	TGTGCCAGCAGCCTCACAGGGGCGAGGGGAGAAAAACTGTTTTTT	CASSLTGARGEKLFF
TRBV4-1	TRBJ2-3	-	TGCGCCAGCAGCCAAGGGCTCGGGCTAGGTACAGATACGCAGTATTTT	CASSQGLGLGTDTQYF